A selection of T cell receptor beta chains follows, all from one sample in a study of blood T cell repertoires in COVID-19. Sequencing was performed with immunoSEQ multiplex PCR; in TCRdb, only in-frame clones are kept and a portion is missing. The repertoire holds about 180,000 clones, with 83% as singletons. Sequenced sample: peripheral blood. All receptors derive from a woman in her seventies with COVID-19, enrolled during active disease. The CDR3 runs from the conserved cysteine through the conserved F or W. Each record gives: J gene, V gene, clone size, D gene, CDR3 DNA, CDR3 protein. D genes are given only for firm matches. Not every row has a clone size; where given, it reads once, few, many or a size class.

j_gene: TRBJ2-3; v_gene: TRBV5-1; abundance: -; d_gene: TRBD1; CDR3nt: TGCGCCAGCAGCTTGTTAGGACAGGGGACAGATACGCAGTATTTT; CDR3aa: CASSLLGQGTDTQYF
j_gene: TRBJ1-4; v_gene: TRBV7-9; abundance: -; d_gene: -; CDR3nt: TGTGCCAGCAGCTTGGGAGGGTATAATGAAAAACTGTTTTTT; CDR3aa: CASSLGGYNEKLFF
j_gene: TRBJ1-2; v_gene: TRBV15; abundance: few; d_gene: TRBD1; CDR3nt: TGTGCCACCAGCAGAGACAGGGGGGCGAACTATGGCTACACCTTC; CDR3aa: CATSRDRGANYGYTF
j_gene: TRBJ1-6; v_gene: TRBV6-5; abundance: few; d_gene: -; CDR3nt: TGTGCCAGCAGCTTAGAGACAGCCAGTAATTCACCCCTCCACTTT; CDR3aa: CASSLETASNSPLHF
j_gene: TRBJ1-2; v_gene: TRBV27; abundance: few; d_gene: TRBD1; CDR3nt: TGTGCCAGCAGCCAGACAGGGAGCTATGGCTACACCTTC; CDR3aa: CASSQTGSYGYTF
j_gene: TRBJ2-2; v_gene: TRBV6-6; abundance: -; d_gene: TRBD1; CDR3nt: TGTGCCAGCAGCGGTACAGGGGAGATCGGGGAGCTGTTTTTT; CDR3aa: CASSGTGEIGELFF
j_gene: TRBJ2-3; v_gene: TRBV20-1; abundance: -; d_gene: -; CDR3nt: TGCAGTGCTAGCCTTTCAGATACGCAGTATTTT; CDR3aa: CSASLSDTQYF
j_gene: TRBJ2-7; v_gene: TRBV20-1; abundance: -; d_gene: -; CDR3nt: TGCAGTGCTAGAGGGGCGGGGTGGCAGTACTTC; CDR3aa: CSARGAGWQYF
j_gene: TRBJ2-7; v_gene: TRBV19; abundance: -; d_gene: TRBD1; CDR3nt: TGTGCCAGTACCGATGGGGGACAGGGCACCTACGAGCAGTACTTC; CDR3aa: CASTDGGQGTYEQYF
j_gene: TRBJ2-2; v_gene: TRBV11-3; abundance: once; d_gene: -; CDR3nt: TGTGCCAGCAGCTTAGGGGGGGTAAACACCGGGGAGCTGTTTTTT; CDR3aa: CASSLGGVNTGELFF
j_gene: TRBJ1-1; v_gene: TRBV5-1; abundance: -; d_gene: -; CDR3nt: TGCGCCAGCAGCCAGGGGCAGGGTAATTGGAACACTGAAGCTTTCTTT; CDR3aa: CASSQGQGNWNTEAFF
j_gene: TRBJ2-3; v_gene: TRBV6-4; abundance: -; d_gene: -; CDR3nt: TGTGCCAGCAGCCCCCCGGAGCGGGGCACAGATACGCAGTATTTT; CDR3aa: CASSPPERGTDTQYF
j_gene: TRBJ1-1; v_gene: TRBV7-9; abundance: -; d_gene: -; CDR3nt: TGTGCCAGCAGCTCCCCTGGGCACACTGAAGCTTTCTTT; CDR3aa: CASSSPGHTEAFF
j_gene: TRBJ2-1; v_gene: TRBV5-1; abundance: -; d_gene: TRBD1; CDR3nt: TGCGCCAGCAGCCCCAGGGGGATCGCGAATGAGCAGTTCTTC; CDR3aa: CASSPRGIANEQFF
j_gene: TRBJ2-3; v_gene: TRBV24-1; abundance: -; d_gene: -; CDR3nt: TGTGCCACCAGTGACAGGATGAGCACAGATACGCAGTATTTT; CDR3aa: CATSDRMSTDTQYF
j_gene: TRBJ2-5; v_gene: TRBV2; abundance: -; d_gene: -; CDR3nt: TGTGCCAGCAGTGACGCGGGGGCCCGGGAGACCCAGTACTTC; CDR3aa: CASSDAGARETQYF
j_gene: TRBJ2-3; v_gene: TRBV24-1; abundance: few; d_gene: TRBD2; CDR3nt: TGTGCCACCTCTAGCGGGAGCACAGATACGCAGTATTTT; CDR3aa: CATSSGSTDTQYF
j_gene: TRBJ2-7; v_gene: TRBV11-2; abundance: -; d_gene: -; CDR3nt: TGTGCCAGCAGCTTTGGGAGATTAGCCGACGAGCAGTACTTC; CDR3aa: CASSFGRLADEQYF
j_gene: TRBJ2-7; v_gene: TRBV5-1; abundance: few; d_gene: -; CDR3nt: TGCGCCAGCAGTTATGAGTACGAGCAGTACTTC; CDR3aa: CASSYEYEQYF
j_gene: TRBJ1-6; v_gene: TRBV18; abundance: -; d_gene: TRBD1; CDR3nt: TGTGCCAGCTCCCCGGACAGGACTCATAATTCACCCCTCCACTTT; CDR3aa: CASSPDRTHNSPLHF
j_gene: TRBJ2-5; v_gene: TRBV3-1/TRBV3-2; abundance: -; d_gene: -; CDR3nt: TGTGCCAGCAGCCATCGCCATCCCGGACGGGAGAGGGAGACCCAGTACTTC; CDR3aa: CASSHRHPGRERETQYF
j_gene: TRBJ1-2; v_gene: TRBV3-1/TRBV3-2; abundance: once; d_gene: -; CDR3nt: TGTGCCAGCAGCGATCGGTGGACAGATGGCTACACCTTC; CDR3aa: CASSDRWTDGYTF
j_gene: TRBJ2-5; v_gene: TRBV29-1; abundance: -; d_gene: -; CDR3nt: TGCAGCGCTGGCCGGGAGACCCAGTACTTC; CDR3aa: CSAGRETQYF
j_gene: TRBJ1-3; v_gene: TRBV5-4; abundance: -; d_gene: -; CDR3nt: TGTGCCAGCAGCCCCACTTTATGGGGAAACACCATATATTTT; CDR3aa: CASSPTLWGNTIYF
j_gene: TRBJ1-2; v_gene: TRBV27; abundance: -; d_gene: -; CDR3nt: TGTGCCAGCAGTTATAACAGAGACTATGGCTACACCTTC; CDR3aa: CASSYNRDYGYTF
j_gene: TRBJ2-7; v_gene: TRBV10-1; abundance: -; d_gene: -; CDR3nt: TGCGCCAGGGCAGGGGCCCCCTACGAGCAGTACTTC; CDR3aa: CARAGAPYEQYF
j_gene: TRBJ1-1; v_gene: TRBV28; abundance: -; d_gene: -; CDR3nt: TGTGCCAGCAGTTTAACGGAGCAACCGAACACTGAAGCTTTCTTT; CDR3aa: CASSLTEQPNTEAFF
j_gene: TRBJ1-6; v_gene: TRBV30; abundance: -; d_gene: TRBD1; CDR3nt: TGTGCCTGGAGTCGACAGGGCTATAATTCACCCCTCCACTTT; CDR3aa: CAWSRQGYNSPLHF
j_gene: TRBJ2-1; v_gene: TRBV9; abundance: few; d_gene: TRBD2; CDR3nt: TGTGCCAGCAGCGTCGGACTAGCGGAGTACAATGAGCAGTTCTTC; CDR3aa: CASSVGLAEYNEQFF
j_gene: TRBJ2-1; v_gene: TRBV7-2; abundance: -; d_gene: -; CDR3nt: TGTGCCAGCAGCCTCCTGACAGCCTACAATGAGCAGTTCTTC; CDR3aa: CASSLLTAYNEQFF
j_gene: TRBJ2-7; v_gene: TRBV2; abundance: once; d_gene: TRBD1; CDR3nt: TGTGCCAGCAGGGACGGACAGGGGGTCTACGAGCAGTACTTC; CDR3aa: CASRDGQGVYEQYF
j_gene: TRBJ2-1; v_gene: TRBV20-1; abundance: -; d_gene: -; CDR3nt: TGCAGTGCTAGTTCAGGGAGAGGGGGAGATCATGAGCAGTTCTTC; CDR3aa: CSASSGRGGDHEQFF
j_gene: TRBJ2-1; v_gene: TRBV3-1/TRBV3-2; abundance: -; d_gene: TRBD2; CDR3nt: TGTGCCAGTGAGTCCGTTAGCGGGAGTTTGGGGAATGAGCAGTTCTTC; CDR3aa: CASESVSGSLGNEQFF
j_gene: TRBJ2-5; v_gene: TRBV6-5; abundance: -; d_gene: -; CDR3nt: TGTGCCAGCAGCACTAGGGAGACCCAGTACTTC; CDR3aa: CASSTRETQYF
j_gene: TRBJ2-2; v_gene: TRBV7-2; abundance: few; d_gene: -; CDR3nt: TGTGCCAGCAGCCCAAAGCCGTTGGGGGAGCTGTTTTTT; CDR3aa: CASSPKPLGELFF
j_gene: TRBJ2-3; v_gene: TRBV28; abundance: -; d_gene: TRBD1; CDR3nt: TGTGCCAGCAGGCAACAGGGGAGCACAGATACGCAGTATTTT; CDR3aa: CASRQQGSTDTQYF
j_gene: TRBJ2-3; v_gene: TRBV28; abundance: -; d_gene: TRBD2; CDR3nt: TGTGCCAGCAGTTCGTCTAGCGGGAGGGCGGATACGCAGTATTTT; CDR3aa: CASSSSSGRADTQYF
j_gene: TRBJ1-4; v_gene: TRBV11-2; abundance: -; d_gene: -; CDR3nt: TGTGCCAGCAGCTCAGGCAACAGGGCTCCTAATGAAAAACTGTTTTTT; CDR3aa: CASSSGNRAPNEKLFF
j_gene: TRBJ2-7; v_gene: TRBV27; abundance: -; d_gene: -; CDR3nt: TGTGCCAGCAGGCTCAACAGGGCGTCCACCTACGAGCAGTACTTC; CDR3aa: CASRLNRASTYEQYF
j_gene: TRBJ2-1; v_gene: TRBV5-8; abundance: -; d_gene: TRBD2; CDR3nt: TGTGCCAGCAGCTTAGCCGGGACTAGCGGGCTTGGGTACAATGAGCAGTTCTTC; CDR3aa: CASSLAGTSGLGYNEQFF
j_gene: TRBJ1-6; v_gene: TRBV7-3; abundance: -; d_gene: -; CDR3nt: TGTGCCAGCAGCGTCGACTTCAATTCACCCCTCCACTTT; CDR3aa: CASSVDFNSPLHF
j_gene: TRBJ1-5; v_gene: TRBV30; abundance: -; d_gene: TRBD1; CDR3nt: TGTGCCTGGAGTGCCGCAGGGGGCGGCAATCAGCCCCAGCATTTT; CDR3aa: CAWSAAGGGNQPQHF
j_gene: TRBJ2-5; v_gene: TRBV6-6; abundance: few; d_gene: TRBD2; CDR3nt: TGTGCCAGCAATACGGGACTAGCGCACCAAGAGACCCAGTACTTC; CDR3aa: CASNTGLAHQETQYF
j_gene: TRBJ2-5; v_gene: TRBV3-1/TRBV3-2; abundance: few; d_gene: TRBD1; CDR3nt: TGTGCCAGCAGCCAAGTCCAAGCCGGGACAGGGGGCATGAGGGAGACCCAGTACTTC; CDR3aa: CASSQVQAGTGGMRETQYF
j_gene: TRBJ1-1; v_gene: TRBV12-5; abundance: -; d_gene: -; CDR3nt: TGTGCTAGTGCCTTCCGAGAGGACACTGAAGCTTTCTTT; CDR3aa: CASAFREDTEAFF
j_gene: TRBJ2-7; v_gene: TRBV6-4; abundance: -; d_gene: TRBD1; CDR3nt: TGTGCCAGCAGCGGACCCGGGACAGAACTATACGAGCAGTACTTC; CDR3aa: CASSGPGTELYEQYF
j_gene: TRBJ1-2; v_gene: TRBV7-9; abundance: -; d_gene: -; CDR3nt: TGTGCCAGCAGCTTAGCGTCCCGTGATGGCTACACCTTC; CDR3aa: CASSLASRDGYTF
j_gene: TRBJ2-5; v_gene: TRBV3-1/TRBV3-2; abundance: once; d_gene: -; CDR3nt: TGTGCCAGCAGCCAAAGGGGTCCAGGGAGGGAGACCCAGTACTTC; CDR3aa: CASSQRGPGRETQYF
j_gene: TRBJ1-6; v_gene: TRBV11-2; abundance: few; d_gene: -; CDR3nt: TGTGCCAGCAGCTTAGTCGCGTTTTCACCCCTCCACTTT; CDR3aa: CASSLVAFSPLHF
j_gene: TRBJ1-2; v_gene: TRBV29-1; abundance: -; d_gene: -; CDR3nt: TGCAGCGTCCAACCTCAGGGCGGAGGGCCGAATGGCTACACCTTC; CDR3aa: CSVQPQGGGPNGYTF
j_gene: TRBJ1-5; v_gene: TRBV6-2/TRBV6-3; abundance: -; d_gene: -; CDR3nt: -; CDR3aa: CASSTSGQGNQPQHF
j_gene: TRBJ1-1; v_gene: TRBV29-1; abundance: -; d_gene: TRBD1; CDR3nt: TGCAGCGTTGATGACAGGGTCATGCGCGCTGAAGCTTTCTTT; CDR3aa: CSVDDRVMRAEAFF
j_gene: TRBJ2-7; v_gene: TRBV6-6; abundance: once; d_gene: TRBD2; CDR3nt: TGTGCCAGCAGCCTACTAGCGGGAGGAGCCCACGAGCAGTACTTC; CDR3aa: CASSLLAGGAHEQYF
j_gene: TRBJ1-5; v_gene: TRBV28; abundance: few; d_gene: TRBD1; CDR3nt: TGTGCCAGCAGAGCCGGGACAGGGGATAGTCAGCCCCAGCATTTT; CDR3aa: CASRAGTGDSQPQHF